This T cell receptor (beta chain) came from a study of T cells in Graves' hyperthyroidism and ophthalmopathy. This clonotype was recorded many times. The antigen is undetermined. Across 18 months, stable Graves' hyperthyroidism was marked by no progression to ophthalmopathy. Fresh peripheral blood, 9.5 to 10 ml of it, supplied the PBMCs. Using RNA transcripts as the source, TCR beta CDR3 regions were amplified. TCR CDR3 regions were first amplified by RT-PCR with HTBI primers. TCRdb re-derived calls from the multiplex PCR reads in MiXCR, one entry per CDR3 protein. The data contain around 480,000 distinct CDR3 sequences, around an eighth of them singletons. CDR1 is PRHDT and CDR2 is FYEKMQ in the germline V gene (reference sequence). This CDR3 spans 16 amino acids. V lost 0 bases and J 4 bases, leaving 13 bases between the germline ends. General study findings and limits: Ophthalmopathy was distinguished from stable hyperthyroidism by 13 V-J signatures.

The chain couples TRBV13 to TRBJ2-1; D gene ambiguous. Material for sequencing was blood. The receptor's source is a young woman with Graves' hyperthyroidism. CDR3 amino acids: CASSLGLAAAYNEQFF. DNA of the CDR3: TGTGCCAGCAGCTTAGGTCTGGCAGCCGCTTACAATGAGCAGTTCTTC. The full variable domain, its missing parts supplied by reference TRBV13 and TRBJ2-1, is AAGVIQSPRHLIKEKRETATLKCYPIPRHDTVYWYQQGPGQDPQFLISFYEKMQSDKGSIPDRFSAQQFSDYHSELNMSSLELGDSALYFCASSLGLAAAYNEQFFGPGTRLTVL.